The 8 T cell receptor beta chains presented below share a single source sample, sequenced in a study of blood T cell repertoires in COVID-19. Repertoires were generated with immunoSEQ multiplex PCR, while TCRdb's copy carries only in-frame clones and drops some. This sample has about 210,000 clones, with around nine tenths found just once. The sequencing input was peripheral blood. All receptors come from a middle-aged woman with acute or convalescent COVID-19.

This clone was seen only a few times. This chain links TRBV6-4 with TRBJ2-3, with unresolved D. Germline CDR1 and CDR2: MRHNA and SNTAGT. The CDR3 sequence is 14 residues long. V shed 2 bases and J shed 0 bases, with 6 bases lying between them. CDR3 loop: CASSDGQSTDTQYF. For the CDR3, the DNA is TGTGCCAGCAGTGACGGGCAGAGCACAGATACGCAGTATTTT.

The V call is TRBV2, the J call TRBJ1-5; no clear D gene. Germline values: CDR1 SNHLY, CDR2 FYNNEI. Trimming stripped 0 bases from V and 2 bases from J, with 8 bases between. The CDR3 runs to 15 residues. The CDR3 region has the DNA TGTGCCAGCAGTGAAGCAGCGATCGGCAATCAGCCCCAGCATTTT. This encodes CASSEAAIGNQPQHF.

This sequence joins TRBV5-1 and TRBJ1-2; unclear D gene. V lost 1 base and J 8 bases, leaving 12 bases between the germline ends. The CDR3 is made up of 13 amino acids. The germline gives CDR1 SGHRS, CDR2 YFSETQ. The CDR3, as DNA: TGCGCCAGCAGCTTGCGGCCCCGGGAGGGCTACACCTTC. This codes for CASSLRPREGYTF.

This sequence joins TRBV28 and TRBJ2-7; TRBD2 is a possible D gene (6 bases). This CDR3 is 14 amino acids long. Per germline, CDR1 MDHEN and CDR2 SYDVKM. The V and J ends lost 2 bases and 2 bases respectively, with 10 bases between them. The CDR3 sequence is CASSLGSGPYEQYV. The CDR3 DNA sequence: TGTGCCAGCAGTTTAGGTAGCGGTCCCTACGAGCAGTACGTC.

The chain couples TRBV7-5 to TRBJ1-2; the listed D gene, TRBD1, was not tested against the DNA. TRBV7-5 is a documented pseudogene. The CDR3 runs 15 residues. The DNA for the CDR3 is TGTGCCAGAAGCTCAAGGGACAGCTTTAACTATGGCTACACCTTC. Its protein is CARSSRDSFNYGYTF.

In this sample, this clone turned up a few times. This chain uses TRBV2 with TRBJ1-4, with TRBD1 identical over 7 bases. V shed 5 bases and J 4 bases; nucleotides not matched to a gene: 4. Germline CDR1 and CDR2: SNHLY and FYNNEI. The CDR3 has 14 residues. The CDR3 loop is CASSQYRGNEKLFF. The DNA of the CDR3 is TGTGCCAGCAGTCAGTACAGGGGTAATGAAAAACTGTTTTTT.

The chain couples TRBV3-1 (or the pseudogene TRBV3-2) to TRBJ2-1; 12 nucleotides align to TRBD2. V shed 7 bases, J shed 6 bases, and the junction held 7 bases outside the gene matches. Germline V gene lookup returns CDR1 LGHDT and CDR2 YNNKEL (reference sequence). CDR3 length: 15 residues. CDR3 coding DNA: TGTGCCAGCACCATCGGACTAGCGGGGATCAATGAGCAGTTCTTC. It encodes CASTIGLAGINEQFF.

The chain joins TRBV11-2 to TRBJ2-7; the match to TRBD2 covers 13 bases. Germline loops: CDR1 SGHAT, CDR2 FQNNGV. The CDR3 length is 13 residues. The DNA of the CDR3 is TGTGCCAGCAGCTCCTGGACTAGCGGGGGCCATTTCGTC. Its protein is CASSSWTSGGHFV.